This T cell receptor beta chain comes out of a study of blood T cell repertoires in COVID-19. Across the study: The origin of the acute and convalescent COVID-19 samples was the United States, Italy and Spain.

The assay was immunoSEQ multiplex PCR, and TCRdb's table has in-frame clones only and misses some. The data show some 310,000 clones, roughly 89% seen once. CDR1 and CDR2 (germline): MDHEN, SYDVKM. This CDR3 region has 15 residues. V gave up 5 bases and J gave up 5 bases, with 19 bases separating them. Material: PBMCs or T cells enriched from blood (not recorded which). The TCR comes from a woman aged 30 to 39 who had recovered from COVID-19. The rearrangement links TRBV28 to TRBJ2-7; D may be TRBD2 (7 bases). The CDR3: CASSLRGGRFDEQYF. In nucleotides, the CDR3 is TGTGCCAGCAGTCTTAGGGGGGGGCGATTCGACGAGCAGTACTTC.